Following are 19 T cell receptor beta chains from one sample sequenced in a study of T cell responses to AZD1222 COVID-19 vaccine. Here immunoSEQ multiplex PCR was the method, and the copy in TCRdb shows in-frame clones only, minus some. The table shows approximately 140,000 clones, with roughly nine tenths occurring only once. This specimen was peripheral blood, taken on day 0 of AZD1222 vaccination. These TCRs come from an adult in good health.

The chain links TRBV5-6 to TRBJ1-5; D possibly corresponds to TRBD1 (5 bases). V was trimmed by 4 bases and J by 2 bases, leaving 13 bases between them. CDR1 and CDR2 (germline): SGHDT, YYEEEE. This CDR3 has 15 residues. CDR3 amino acids: CASSRGDRRNQPQHF. In DNA, the CDR3 is TGTGCCAGCAGCCGAGGGGACCGCCGCAATCAGCCCCAGCATTTT.

The genes are TRBV5-1 and TRBJ1-1; D not certain. V was trimmed by 1 base and J by 1 base, leaving 8 bases between them. CDR3 size: 14 residues. The germline V gene has CDR1 SGHRS and CDR2 YFSETQ. In nucleotides, the CDR3 is TGCGCCAGCAGCTTGCTGGGATCGAACACTGAAGCTTTCTTT. This codes for CASSLLGSNTEAFF. Full variable domain (outside the CDR3, taken from reference TRBV5-1 and TRBJ1-1): KAGVTQTPRYLIKTRGQQVTLSCSPISGHRSVSWYQQTPGQGLQFLFEYFSETQRNKGNFPGRFSGRQFSNSRSEMNVSTLELGDSALYLCASSLLGSNTEAFFGQGTRLTVV.

The chain is built from TRBV6-5 and TRBJ1-5; D remains unclear. V lost 0 bases and J lost 5, with 11 bases in between. Looked up from germline, CDR1 is MNHEY and CDR2 is SVGAGI. This CDR3 is built from 15 residues. CDR3 sequence: CASSYSINKHQPQHF. CDR3 in DNA: TGTGCCAGCAGTTACTCGATTAACAAGCATCAGCCCCAGCATTTT.

The table lists this clone with a few counts. The gene calls are TRBV5-6 and TRBJ2-1; TRBD1 matches at 11 bases. The V gene's germline CDR1 is SGHDT and CDR2 YYEEEE. The CDR3 is 16 residues long. J was trimmed by 8 bases and V by 3 bases; bases with no gene match: 10. In nucleotides, the CDR3 is TGTGCCAGCAGCTCCACGGACAGGGGGCGAACAGATGAGCAGTTCTTC. Translated, it gives CASSSTDRGRTDEQFF. The variable domain in full, with the rest retrieved from reference TRBV5-6 and TRBJ2-1, is DAGVTQSPTHLIKTRGQQVTLRCSPKSGHDTVSWYQQALGQGPQFIFQYYEEEERQRGNFPDRFSGHQFPNYSSELNVNALLLGDSALYLCASSSTDRGRTDEQFFGPGTRLTVL.

The V and J genes are TRBV6-1 and TRBJ1-1, with D perhaps TRBD1 (5 bases). V dropped 3 bases and J dropped 1 base, with 12 bases sitting between them. Germline CDR1 is MNHNS and CDR2 is SASEGT. The CDR3 has 15 amino acids. The CDR3 loop is CASSDSGTANTEAFF. CDR3 DNA: TGTGCCAGCAGTGATTCCGGGACGGCGAACACTGAAGCTTTCTTT.

The chain has TRBV19 and TRBJ1-6, with D hard to call. Germline CDR1 is LNHDA and CDR2 is SQIVND (reference sequence). The CDR3 sequence is 14 residues long. Between the trimmed V and J ends, which lost 5 bases and 8 bases, there was a span of 13 bases. The CDR3 nucleotides are TGTGCCAGTAGTGAGTCAGGCAGTTATTCACCCCTCCACTTT. Protein sequence: CASSESGSYSPLHF.

The CDR3 sequence: CASSQPGQGWGNQPQHF. The CDR3 DNA sequence: TGTGCCAGCAGTCAGCCGGGACAGGGATGGGGCAATCAGCCCCAGCATTTT. The chain joins TRBV6-2 or TRBV6-3 to TRBJ1-5; 9 bases are a match to TRBD1. Germline assignment: CDR1 MNHEY and CDR2 SVGEGT. V lost 5 bases and J lost 2; bases outside the gene matches: 10. The CDR3 is 17 residues long.

This chain links TRBV29-1 with TRBJ2-7; the match to TRBD1 covers 8 bases. Germline CDR1 reads SQVTM; CDR2 reads ANQGSEA. The CDR3 covers 12 residues. V trimming: 7 bases; J trimming: 3 bases; junction bases outside the gene matches: 5. The CDR3 DNA is TGCAGCGCCGGACAGGGTCTCTACGAGCAGTACTTC. This sequence encodes CSAGQGLYEQYF.

V and J are TRBV4-3 and TRBJ2-1; no firm D call. Trimming took off 1 base at V and 8 bases at J, with 12 bases between the two ends. CDR1 and CDR2 (germline): LGHNA, YSLEER. The CDR3 has 14 amino acids. Here the CDR3 reads CASSQVSASDEQFF. For the CDR3, the DNA is TGCGCCAGCAGCCAAGTCAGCGCTTCCGATGAGCAGTTCTTC.

The chain uses TRBV6-5 and TRBJ1-5; D is unclear. V dropped 7 bases and J dropped 2 bases, with 9 bases sitting between them. This CDR3 region has 13 residues. Germline V gene lookup returns CDR1 MNHEY and CDR2 SVGAGI. CDR3 DNA: TGTGCCAGCACGAGGGATGGCAATCAGCCCCAGCATTTT. This codes for CASTRDGNQPQHF.

The CDR3 DNA reads as TGCAGCGTTCACCGGGGAGTGGAGCAGCATTTT. Protein sequence: CSVHRGVEQHF. This chain connects TRBV29-1 to TRBJ1-5; unclear D gene. The CDR3 is 11 residues long. CDR1 is SQVTM and CDR2 is ANQGSEA in the germline V gene. Trimming took off 5 bases at V and 13 bases at J, with 15 bases between the two ends.

The chain combines TRBV4-3 with TRBJ1-3; D ambiguous. CDR1 is LGHNA and CDR2 is YSLEER in the germline V gene. There are 15 residues in the CDR3. Trimming left V 0 bases short and J 0 bases short, with 6 bases between. The CDR3 DNA follows: TGCGCCAGCAGCCAAGAGATTGCCTCTGGAAACACCATATATTTT. Its protein is CASSQEIASGNTIYF.

This clone was observed a few times. The chain is built from TRBV7-8 and TRBJ2-1; a weak D match, TRBD2 (5 bases). Germline assignment: CDR1 SGHVS and CDR2 FQNEAQ. The ends were cut back, 4 bases at V and 4 bases at J, with 17 bases in the middle. This CDR3 region has 16 residues. DNA for the CDR3: TGTGCCAGCAGCTCAGACATAGGGAGTGTATACAATGAGCAGTTCTTC. Translation: CASSSDIGSVYNEQFF.

This chain joins TRBV29-1 and TRBJ2-7, with 12 bases matching TRBD2. From germline, CDR1 is SQVTM and CDR2 ANQGSEA. The CDR3 covers 14 residues. Trimming took 7 bases from V and 3 from J; bases not matched to a gene: 7. The CDR3 sequence: CSATGLAGYYEQYF. The CDR3 DNA sequence: TGCAGCGCCACGGGACTAGCGGGTTACTACGAGCAGTACTTC.

This clone was observed a single time. The J gene is TRBJ2-7, the V gene TRBV7-5. TRBV7-5 is a pseudogene. The CDR3 contains 13 residues. The CDR3 is CARSFGRSYEQYF. The CDR3 bases are TGTGCCAGAAGCTTCGGACGCTCCTACGAGCAGTACTTC.

This chain links TRBV6-2 or TRBV6-3 with TRBJ1-2; D remains ambiguous. Germline-derived CDR1 and CDR2 are MNHEY and SVGEGT. This CDR3 has 12 residues. The V end was cut by 0 bases, the J end by 8 bases, with 7 bases between. In DNA form, the CDR3 reads TGTGCCAGCAGTTACTCCCCGGGAGGCTACACCTTC. It is translated as CASSYSPGGYTF.

The rearrangement joins TRBV9 to TRBJ2-1; 7 bases are a match to TRBD2. CDR1 SGDLS and CDR2 YYNGEE come from the germline V gene. Trimming removed 1 base from V and 0 bases from J; junction bases left unmatched: 7. The length of the CDR3 is 17 residues. The CDR3 DNA sequence: TGTGCCAGCAGCGTACCTCCCCCGGGGGGCTCCTACAATGAGCAGTTCTTC. Its translation is CASSVPPPGGSYNEQFF.

The chain has TRBV9 and TRBJ1-2; D is perhaps TRBD1 (5 bases). The V gene lost 4 bases and the J gene lost 5 bases, with 18 bases spanning the gap. CDR1 SGDLS and CDR2 YYNGEE come from the germline V gene. There are 15 residues in the CDR3. The CDR3 region is CASSPTMGPSYGYTF. CDR3 sequence (DNA): TGTGCCAGCAGCCCCACGATGGGGCCAAGTTATGGCTACACCTTC. Variable domain in full (rest from reference TRBV9 and TRBJ1-2): DSGVTQTPKHLITATGQRVTLRCSPRSGDLSVYWYQQSLDQGLQFLIQYYNGEERAKGNILERFSAQQFPDLHSELNLSSLELGDSALYFCASSPTMGPSYGYTFGSGTRLTVV.

V usage is TRBV3-1 (or the pseudogene TRBV3-2) and J usage is TRBJ1-1, with TRBD1 identical over 9 bases. The CDR3 extends over 14 amino acids. CDR1 LGHDT and CDR2 YNNKEL come from the germline V gene (reference sequence). V lost 4 bases to trimming and J lost 5 bases; unmatched junction nucleotides: 5. The CDR3 bases are TGTGCCAGCAGCCTTGGACAGGGGAGGACTGAAGCTTTCTTT. Its protein product is CASSLGQGRTEAFF.